The rows below give T cell receptor beta chains drawn from one sample of a study of T cell changes during pregnancy in multiple sclerosis. The protocol was immunoSEQ multiplex PCR, while the TCRdb copy is restricted to in-frame clones and leaves out a portion. This sample has approximately 88,000 clones, with approximately 92% found just once. The sample in question was peripheral blood, obtained in the first trimester of pregnancy. The receptors stem from a female donor with multiple sclerosis, enrolled in a pregnancy study. CDR3s include the opening cysteine and the closing phenylalanine or tryptophan. The order of the fields is clone size, CDR3 length, V gene, J gene, D gene, CDR3 DNA, CDR3 protein. D genes are given only for firm matches. Some rows have no size entry. The others give once, few or many, or a class for an expanded clone.

size: .
length: 17
V: TRBV11-2
J: TRBJ2-4
D: TRBD2
DNA: TGTGCCAGCAGCCCGAGTAGCGGGAGTTGGGCCAAAAACATTCAGTACTTC
CDR3: CASSPSSGSWAKNIQYF

size: .
length: 13
V: TRBV28
J: TRBJ2-4
D: .
DNA: TGTGCCAGCAGTTTACTAGTCGGGAACATTCAGTACTTC
CDR3: CASSLLVGNIQYF

size: .
length: 17
V: TRBV28
J: TRBJ1-5
D: .
DNA: TGTGCCAGCAGTTCTATGTCGGTGGGACTTAGCAATCAGCCCCAGCATTTT
CDR3: CASSSMSVGLSNQPQHF

size: .
length: 15
V: TRBV19
J: TRBJ2-1
D: TRBD2
DNA: TGTGCCAGTAGTATAATAGCGGGAGGGGGCAATGAGCAGTTCTTC
CDR3: CASSIIAGGGNEQFF

size: .
length: 14
V: TRBV15
J: TRBJ1-5
D: TRBD1
DNA: TGTGCCACCACGACAGGGAATAGCAATCAGCCCCAGCATTTT
CDR3: CATTTGNSNQPQHF

size: .
length: 11
V: TRBV20-1
J: TRBJ2-7
D: .
DNA: TGCAGTGCTAGGAGAATCGACGAGCAGTACTTC
CDR3: CSARRIDEQYF

size: .
length: 14
V: TRBV10-3
J: TRBJ2-1
D: .
DNA: TGTGCCATCAGTGTAGGTGGTAGGGGTTCAAAGCAGTTCTTC
CDR3: CAISVGGRGSKQFF

size: .
length: 12
V: TRBV19
J: TRBJ1-2
D: .
DNA: TGTGCCAGCCAGGGAATAGAGTATGGCTACACCTTC
CDR3: CASQGIEYGYTF

size: .
length: 15
V: TRBV7-2
J: TRBJ1-2
D: .
DNA: TGTGCCAGCAGCTCGCGACAAAGAGCTAACTATGGCTACACCTTC
CDR3: CASSSRQRANYGYTF

size: .
length: 13
V: TRBV5-6
J: TRBJ2-2
D: .
DNA: TGTGCCAGCAGCTTAATAGGAGTCGGGGAGCTGTTTTTT
CDR3: CASSLIGVGELFF

size: .
length: 21
V: TRBV6-1
J: TRBJ1-2
D: TRBD1
DNA: TGTGCCAGCAGTGAATCTTCCAGACCGGGGGACAGGGAAGGGCTAGGGTATGGCTACACCTTC
CDR3: CASSESSRPGDREGLGYGYTF

size: .
length: 15
V: TRBV7-8
J: TRBJ2-7
D: TRBD2
DNA: TGTGCCAGCAGCTTTCGGACTAGCGGGAGCTACGAGCAGTACTTC
CDR3: CASSFRTSGSYEQYF

size: .
length: 16
V: TRBV14
J: TRBJ2-1
D: .
DNA: TGTGCCAGCAGCCAACTCAAGGGGGTCCCCTACAATGAGCAGTTCTTC
CDR3: CASSQLKGVPYNEQFF

size: once
length: 15
V: TRBV4-2
J: TRBJ2-7
D: TRBD2
DNA: TGTGCCAGCAGCCAAGCGGGAGGAGGGGTGCGGGAGCAGTACTTC
CDR3: CASSQAGGGVREQYF

size: .
length: 11
V: TRBV11-2
J: TRBJ1-1
D: .
DNA: TGTGCCAGCAGCTGGGCAGGGGAGGCTTTCTTT
CDR3: CASSWAGEAFF

size: once
length: 15
V: TRBV6-5
J: TRBJ2-5
D: TRBD2
DNA: TGTGCCAGCAGGGGGACTAGCGGGAGTAGGGGGACCCAGTACTTC
CDR3: CASRGTSGSRGTQYF

size: .
length: 15
V: TRBV29-1
J: TRBJ2-7
D: TRBD2
DNA: TGCAGCGTACGGATGCGGACTAGCAGAATCTACGAGCAGTACTTC
CDR3: CSVRMRTSRIYEQYF

size: .
length: 12
V: TRBV4-2
J: TRBJ2-4
D: .
DNA: TGTGCCAGCAGCCAAGACCGAAACATTCAGTACTTC
CDR3: CASSQDRNIQYF

size: .
length: 17
V: TRBV11-1
J: TRBJ2-5
D: TRBD2
DNA: TGTGCCAGCAGCCTACTAGCGGGAGGGGGGTACCAAGAGACCCAGTACTTC
CDR3: CASSLLAGGGYQETQYF

size: .
length: 14
V: TRBV28
J: TRBJ2-1
D: .
DNA: TGTGCCAGCAGGACCACAGGAAACTACAATGAGCAGTTCTTC
CDR3: CASRTTGNYNEQFF

size: .
length: 14
V: TRBV5-6
J: TRBJ1-2
D: TRBD1
DNA: TGTGCCAGCAGTTTAACAGGGGGGACCTATGGCTACACCTTC
CDR3: CASSLTGGTYGYTF

size: .
length: 15
V: TRBV2
J: TRBJ2-7
D: TRBD2
DNA: TGTGCCAGCAGTGAACGTGGCGGGAGAGACTACGAGCAGTACTTC
CDR3: CASSERGGRDYEQYF

size: .
length: 13
V: TRBV9
J: TRBJ2-1
D: .
DNA: TGTGCCAGCAGCGTAGCCGTTTACAATGAGCAGTTCTTC
CDR3: CASSVAVYNEQFF

size: .
length: 14
V: TRBV19
J: TRBJ2-7
D: TRBD1
DNA: TGTGCCAGTAGACCCCGGGACAGGGGGCCCGAGCAGTACTTC
CDR3: CASRPRDRGPEQYF

size: .
length: 14
V: TRBV10-3
J: TRBJ1-4
D: TRBD1
DNA: TGTGCCACCCAACAGGGGATGCTTAATGAAAAACTGTTTTTT
CDR3: CATQQGMLNEKLFF

size: .
length: 20
V: TRBV7-8
J: TRBJ2-1
D: TRBD2
DNA: TGTGCCAGCAGCTTAAGGCTAGCGGGAGGGCCCGGTGTTAGTTCGCATGAGCAGTTCTTC
CDR3: CASSLRLAGGPGVSSHEQFF

size: .
length: 14
V: TRBV2
J: TRBJ1-1
D: .
DNA: TGTGCCAGCAGTGAAGTTAGCGCTGGAACTGAAGCTTTCTTT
CDR3: CASSEVSAGTEAFF

size: .
length: 16
V: TRBV27
J: TRBJ2-3
D: TRBD2
DNA: TGTGCCAGCAGTTTTTTTCCTAGCGGTAGCACAGATACGCAGTATTTT
CDR3: CASSFFPSGSTDTQYF

size: .
length: 13
V: TRBV5-8
J: TRBJ1-1
D: TRBD1
DNA: TGTGCCATCCGAAGGACAGGGACCACTGAAGCTTTCTTT
CDR3: CAIRRTGTTEAFF

size: .
length: 15
V: TRBV5-1
J: TRBJ2-2
D: TRBD1
DNA: TGCGCCAGCAGCCGCGGGACAGGGAACACCGGGGAGCTGTTTTTT
CDR3: CASSRGTGNTGELFF

size: .
length: 14
V: TRBV6-5
J: TRBJ1-1
D: .
DNA: TGTGCCAGCAGTTACTCTCGGTGGTTTCTTGAAGCTTTCTTT
CDR3: CASSYSRWFLEAFF

size: .
length: 15
V: TRBV19
J: TRBJ2-7
D: .
DNA: TGTGCCAGTAGCCTACACGGACAGAGCTCCTACGAGCAGTACTTC
CDR3: CASSLHGQSSYEQYF

size: once
length: 12
V: TRBV28
J: TRBJ1-2
D: .
DNA: TGTGCCAGCACAGGGGCATTGTATGGCTACACCTTC
CDR3: CASTGALYGYTF

size: once
length: 15
V: TRBV7-2
J: TRBJ2-1
D: TRBD1
DNA: TGTGCCAGCAGCACGAAGACAGGGTCCCACAATGAGCAGTTCTTC
CDR3: CASSTKTGSHNEQFF

size: .
length: 14
V: TRBV28
J: TRBJ2-7
D: TRBD1
DNA: TGTGCCAGCAATCATGCCGGGACAGCCTACGAGCAGTACTTC
CDR3: CASNHAGTAYEQYF

size: .
length: 14
V: TRBV9
J: TRBJ2-7
D: .
DNA: TGTGCCAGCAGCCCGGTCGGGACACAATACGAGCAGTACTTC
CDR3: CASSPVGTQYEQYF

size: .
length: 13
V: TRBV5-6
J: TRBJ2-7
D: .
DNA: TGTGCCAGCAGCGACCTTAGGAGCTACGAGCAGTACTTC
CDR3: CASSDLRSYEQYF

size: .
length: 18
V: TRBV15
J: TRBJ2-1
D: TRBD2
DNA: TGTGCCACCATGAGAGACGGGAGCGGGAGGGCTCGGTACAATGAGCAGTTCTTC
CDR3: CATMRDGSGRARYNEQFF

size: .
length: 13
V: TRBV7-6
J: TRBJ2-1
D: .
DNA: TGTGCCAGCAGCCTCGACGGGTACAATGAGCAGTTCTTC
CDR3: CASSLDGYNEQFF

size: .
length: 15
V: TRBV5-6
J: TRBJ2-3
D: TRBD1
DNA: TGTGCCAGCAGCCTCCGCCATGACAGGGCAGATACGCAGTATTTT
CDR3: CASSLRHDRADTQYF

size: .
length: 13
V: TRBV6-1
J: TRBJ2-5
D: .
DNA: TGTGCCAGCAGACCCGGACTTCGAGAGACCCAGTACTTC
CDR3: CASRPGLRETQYF

size: .
length: 15
V: TRBV9
J: TRBJ2-7
D: TRBD2
DNA: TGTGCCAGCAGCGCCTTAGCGGGAGGGCCGGGCGAGCAGTACTTC
CDR3: CASSALAGGPGEQYF

size: .
length: 13
V: TRBV5-1
J: TRBJ2-1
D: TRBD2
DNA: TGCGCCAGCAGCTTGGGGACTAGCGGTGAGCAGTTCTTC
CDR3: CASSLGTSGEQFF

size: .
length: 19
V: TRBV11-2
J: TRBJ2-1
D: TRBD1
DNA: TGTGCCAGCAGCTTCCCCGGACAGGTACAGGCCAACTCCTACAATGAGCAGTTCTTC
CDR3: CASSFPGQVQANSYNEQFF

size: .
length: 15
V: TRBV14
J: TRBJ2-7
D: TRBD1
DNA: TGTGCCAGCAGCCAAGGGGCAGGGGGAACCTACGAGCAGTACTTC
CDR3: CASSQGAGGTYEQYF

size: .
length: 13
V: TRBV7-2
J: TRBJ1-5
D: .
DNA: TGTGCCAGCAGCTCACTCCCTAATCAGCCCCAGCATTTT
CDR3: CASSSLPNQPQHF

size: .
length: 16
V: TRBV4-3
J: TRBJ2-3
D: TRBD2
DNA: TGCGCCAGCAGCCAAGTCCTAGCGGGAGTTACAGATACGCAGTATTTT
CDR3: CASSQVLAGVTDTQYF

size: .
length: 16
V: TRBV4-1
J: TRBJ2-2
D: .
DNA: TGCGCCAGCAGCCTGAATGCGGCGGTGAACACCGGGGAGCTGTTTTTT
CDR3: CASSLNAAVNTGELFF

size: .
length: 13
V: TRBV29-1
J: TRBJ1-1
D: .
DNA: TGCAGCGTTTGGGAGGGGAAGAACACTGAAGCTTTCTTT
CDR3: CSVWEGKNTEAFF

size: once
length: 13
V: TRBV2
J: TRBJ1-2
D: .
DNA: TGTGCCAGTATTAGGGGCAGTTCGAGTGGCTACACCTTC
CDR3: CASIRGSSSGYTF